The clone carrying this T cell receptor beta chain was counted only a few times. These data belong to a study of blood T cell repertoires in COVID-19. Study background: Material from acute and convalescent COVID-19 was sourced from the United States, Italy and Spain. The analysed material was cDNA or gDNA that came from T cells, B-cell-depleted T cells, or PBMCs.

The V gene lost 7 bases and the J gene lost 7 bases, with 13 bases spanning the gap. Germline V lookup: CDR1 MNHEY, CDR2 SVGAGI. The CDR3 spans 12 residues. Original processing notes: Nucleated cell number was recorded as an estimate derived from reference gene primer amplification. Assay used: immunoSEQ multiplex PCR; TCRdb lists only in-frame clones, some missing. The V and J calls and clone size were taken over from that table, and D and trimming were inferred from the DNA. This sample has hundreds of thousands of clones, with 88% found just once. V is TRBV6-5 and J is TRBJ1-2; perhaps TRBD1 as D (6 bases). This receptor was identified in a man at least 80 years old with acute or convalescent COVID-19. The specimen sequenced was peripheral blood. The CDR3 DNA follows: TGTGCCAGCACCGGACAGTTAGGTGGCTACACCTTC. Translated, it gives CASTGQLGGYTF.